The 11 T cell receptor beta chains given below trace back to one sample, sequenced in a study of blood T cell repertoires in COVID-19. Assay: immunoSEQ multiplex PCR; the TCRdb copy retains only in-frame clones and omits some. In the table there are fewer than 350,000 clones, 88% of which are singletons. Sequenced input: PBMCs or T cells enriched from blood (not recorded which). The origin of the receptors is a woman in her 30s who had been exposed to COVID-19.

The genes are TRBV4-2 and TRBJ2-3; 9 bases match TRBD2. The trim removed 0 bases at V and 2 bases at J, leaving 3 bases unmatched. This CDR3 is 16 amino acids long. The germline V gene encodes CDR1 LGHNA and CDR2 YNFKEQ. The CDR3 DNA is TGTGCCAGCAGCCAAGAGGGACTAGCAGACACAGATACGCAGTATTTT. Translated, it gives CASSQEGLADTDTQYF.

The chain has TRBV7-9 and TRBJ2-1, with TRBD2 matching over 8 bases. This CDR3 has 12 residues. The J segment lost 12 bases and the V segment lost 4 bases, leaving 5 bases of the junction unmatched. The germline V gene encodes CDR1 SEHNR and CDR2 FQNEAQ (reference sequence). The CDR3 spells CASSSSGRAQFF. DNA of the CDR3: TGTGCCAGCAGCTCAAGCGGGAGAGCGCAGTTCTTC.

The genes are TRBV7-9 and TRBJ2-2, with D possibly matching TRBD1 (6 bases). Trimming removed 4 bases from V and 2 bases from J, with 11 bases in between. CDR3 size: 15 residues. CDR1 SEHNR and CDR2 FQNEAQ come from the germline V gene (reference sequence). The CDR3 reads CASSSPGQNTGELFF. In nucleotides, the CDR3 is TGTGCCAGCAGCTCACCGGGACAAAACACCGGGGAGCTGTTTTTT.

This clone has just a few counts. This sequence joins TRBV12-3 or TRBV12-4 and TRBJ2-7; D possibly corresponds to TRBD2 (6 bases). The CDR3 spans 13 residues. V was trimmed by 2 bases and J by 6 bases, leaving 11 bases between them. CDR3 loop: CASSLSRGSEQYF. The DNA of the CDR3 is TGTGCCAGCAGTTTATCTCGGGGGAGCGAGCAGTACTTC.

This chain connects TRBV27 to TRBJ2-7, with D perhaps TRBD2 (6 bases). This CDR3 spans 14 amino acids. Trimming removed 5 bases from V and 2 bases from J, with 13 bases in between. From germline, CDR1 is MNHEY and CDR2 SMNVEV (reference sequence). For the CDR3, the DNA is TGTGCCAGCAGTCCGGGACTCCTTACCTACGAGCAGTACTTC. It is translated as CASSPGLLTYEQYF.

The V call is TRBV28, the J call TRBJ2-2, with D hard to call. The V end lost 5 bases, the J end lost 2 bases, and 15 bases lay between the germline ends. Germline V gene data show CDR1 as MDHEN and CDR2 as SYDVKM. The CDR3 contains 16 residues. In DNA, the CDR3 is TGTGCCAGCAGTCTCCTTTTCGAGGCAAACACCGGGGAGCTGTTTTTT. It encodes CASSLLFEANTGELFF.

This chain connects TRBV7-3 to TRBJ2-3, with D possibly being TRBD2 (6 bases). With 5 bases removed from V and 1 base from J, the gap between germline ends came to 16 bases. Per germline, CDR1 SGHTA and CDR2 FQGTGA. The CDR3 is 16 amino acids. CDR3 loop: CASSRAQGGGTDTQYF. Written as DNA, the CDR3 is TGTGCCAGCAGCCGCGCCCAGGGCGGGGGCACAGATACGCAGTATTTT.

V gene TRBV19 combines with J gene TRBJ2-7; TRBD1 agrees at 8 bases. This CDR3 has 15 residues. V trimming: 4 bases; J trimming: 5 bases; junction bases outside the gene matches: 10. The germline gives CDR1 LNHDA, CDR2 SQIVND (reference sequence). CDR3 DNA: TGTGCCAGTAGTACTCGTGACAGGGGCGGCGACGAGCAGTACTTC. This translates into CASSTRDRGGDEQYF.

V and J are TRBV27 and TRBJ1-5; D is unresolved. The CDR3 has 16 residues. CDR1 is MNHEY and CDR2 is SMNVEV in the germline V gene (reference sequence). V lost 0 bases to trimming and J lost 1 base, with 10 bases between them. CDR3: CASSLSRGRSNQPQHF. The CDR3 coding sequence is TGTGCCAGCAGTTTATCCCGGGGTCGAAGCAATCAGCCCCAGCATTTT.

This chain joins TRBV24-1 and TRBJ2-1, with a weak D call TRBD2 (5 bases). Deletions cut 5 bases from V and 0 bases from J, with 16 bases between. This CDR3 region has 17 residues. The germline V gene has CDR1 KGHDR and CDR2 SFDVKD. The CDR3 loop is CATSGTTAGSSYNEQFF. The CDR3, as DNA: TGTGCCACCAGTGGAACTACCGCTGGGAGCTCCTACAATGAGCAGTTCTTC.

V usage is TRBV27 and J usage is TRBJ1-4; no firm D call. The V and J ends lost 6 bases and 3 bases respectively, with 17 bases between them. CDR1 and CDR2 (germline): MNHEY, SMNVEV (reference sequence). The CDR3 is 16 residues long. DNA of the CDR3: TGTGCCAGCAGACCATCGGGAGGTCTTGCTAATGAAAAACTGTTTTTT. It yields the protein CASRPSGGLANEKLFF.